This T cell receptor beta chain stems from a study of regulatory T cells in long-lasting Graves disease (dated by TCRdb to the early 2020s). Context from the whole study: Persistent Graves' disease was defined as antithyroid drug treatment for over 5 years with persistently positive TSH receptor autoantibodies. Persistent Graves' disease patients were compared with newly diagnosed Graves' disease patients by peripheral blood TCR sequencing and RNA sequencing. The study was conducted in China and was registered as a clinical trial. TCR sequencing covered roughly 13 persistent and around 20 newly diagnosed Graves' disease patients, approximately 33 samples in total. On average, persistent Graves' disease patients in the clinical cohort had been on antithyroid drugs for about 10.3 years.

The library was built by means of multiplex PCR. The run used an Illumina HiSeq 4000. CDR3 regions were amplified by Arm-PCR with iRepertoire HTBI primers to construct TCR beta libraries. Gel purification was performed on PCR products prior to sequencing. The paper's data handling went like this. Gene usage analysis of CDR3 amino acid clonotypes relied on the 60 or so TRBV and about 15 TRBJ segments identified across samples. Filtered high-quality paired reads were merged into contigs using COPE and FqMerger. BLAST was used to align contigs to IMGT TRBV, TRBD and TRBJ reference genes, and CDR3 was defined according to IMGT. Any clonotype with a frequency above 0.1% was classified as a highly expanded clone. Shannon entropy was used to measure repertoire diversity, and the Gini coefficient was used to measure V-J evenness. Public clonotypes were defined as clonotypes shared by more than one individual. TCRdb took the public reads, trimmed them with fastp at Q25, ran MiXCR for clone calling and kept in-frame beta chains. Entries that share a CDR3 protein sequence are merged under the most common genes and DNA. TCRdb's processing, not the authors', yielded these V and J calls. Within this sample are hundreds of thousands of distinct CDR3 sequences, with 21% of them counted one time only. Clones ranked in the top ten supply roughly an eighth of the sample.

Comments on this clonotype: Its specific antigen is unknown. No much larger clonotype is one base removed from it; base qualities were not supplied.

Points the paper makes about the study in general: Preferential use of TRBV28, TRBJ1-2 and TRBJ2-5 was observed in persistent disease, whereas TRBV20-1 and TRBJ2-1 were favored in newly diagnosed disease. As a limitation, the authors acknowledged that the small sample size may reduce accuracy. Because the primary lesion, thyroid tissue, could not be accessed, the study looked at peripheral blood alone. Persistent patients shared more public clonotypes among themselves (fewer than 3,000) than newly diagnosed patients did (more than 850). Compared with newly diagnosed patients, persistent Graves' disease patients had lower TCR Shannon entropy and fewer highly expanded clones, which suggests clonal expansion. Sequencing and analysis were limited to the TCR beta chain.

After removal of 6 bases from V and 1 base from J, the junction retains 6 bases not matched to a gene. From the cysteine up to the phenylalanine, the CDR3 has a length of 15 residues. Just the 45-base CDR3 DNA is kept, in frame starting at base 1. The germline V gene (reference sequence) gives CDR1 as SEHNR and CDR2 as FQNEAQ. Reading the label with the study, this specimen's time point is: persistent/refractory GD, antithyroid drugs over 5 years with positive TRAb. RNA was extracted from PBMCs in TRIzol for both TCR sequencing and RNA sequencing. The diagnosis of Graves' disease followed American Thyroid Association guidelines. Patients for the study were recruited at an endocrinology department in Xi'an, China. From each patient, approximately 10 milliliters of peripheral blood was collected into an EDTA anticoagulant tube. PBMCs were isolated by Ficoll Paque Plus density gradient separation without further T cell sorting. An Agilent 2100 Bioanalyzer and agarose gel were used to check RNA quality, while a NanoDrop 2000 measured RNA concentration.

Sequences were derived from peripheral blood mononuclear cells (PBMCs), sampled when the disease was refractory, from a patient treated with antithyroid drugs. The rearranged chain carries TRBV7-9 and TRBJ1-3, with TRBD1 matching 7 junction bases. This sequence was found in a female donor with Graves disease. The nucleotide sequence is TGTGCCAGCAGTTGGAGACAGGGTTCTGGAAACACCATATATTTT. It specifies CASSWRQGSGNTIYF. Where the CDR3 stops, the reference TRBV7-9 and TRBJ1-3 genes take over; the full variable domain is DTGVSQNPRHKITKRGQNVTFRCDPISEHNRLYWYRQTLGQGPEFLTYFQNEAQLEKSRLLSDRFSAERPKGSFSTLEIQRTEQGDSAMYLCASSWRQGSGNTIYFGEGSWLTVV.